This is a list of T cell receptor beta chains from one sample in a study of shared clonotypes between healthy human individuals. Here immunoSEQ multiplex PCR was the method, and the copy in TCRdb shows in-frame clones only, minus some. The sample has roughly 2,000,000 clones; about 93% are singletons. Sequencing was done on a sample of naive CD8+ T cells from PBMCs. The receptors stem from a man between 18 and 29 years old in good health. Some clones in this sample may be carry-over from other donors' samples. CDR3s leave out the opening cysteine and the closing phenylalanine or tryptophan. The D gene is left open where the match is weak.

V gene	J gene	D gene	CDR3 protein
TRBV6-1	TRBJ2-3	.	ASSERPGTAPHTDTQY
TRBV7-9	TRBJ2-7	.	ASSLGGGSYEQY
TRBV10-3	TRBJ2-3	TRBD2	AISSGTLSTDTQY
TRBV6-1	TRBJ2-5	.	ASSEWQLQETQY
TRBV29-1	TRBJ2-7	.	SVLTGAYEQY
TRBV5-1	TRBJ2-7	.	ASSFEFSYEQY
TRBV5-6	TRBJ2-7	.	ASSLGQVYEQY
TRBV27	TRBJ1-1	.	ASSRPPLHPDTEAF
TRBV4-1	TRBJ2-3	TRBD2	ASSQDRGGPDTQY
TRBV4-3	TRBJ2-7	.	ASSQDSGRRNEQY
TRBV7-6	TRBJ2-7	.	ASSQSGGYEQY
TRBV9	TRBJ2-3	.	ASSGTWSPSTDTQY
TRBV27	TRBJ1-5	.	ASSATGWNQPQH
TRBV27	TRBJ2-3	.	ASSLFDPDTQY
TRBV30	TRBJ1-6	.	AWSVFGQNNSPLH